The 21 T cell receptor beta chains given below trace back to one sample, sequenced in a study of blood T cell repertoires in COVID-19. Profiling relied on immunoSEQ multiplex PCR, and the TCRdb table lists in-frame clones only, not all of them. The sample shows approximately 300,000 clones, nearly 90% of them seen only once. Material for sequencing was PBMCs or T cells enriched from blood (not recorded which). The receptors stem from a woman under 40 who had recovered from COVID-19.

The chain employs TRBV7-2 and TRBJ2-1, with 7 bases fitting TRBD1. V was clipped by 5 bases and J by 0 bases; unmatched bases: 10. CDR1 is SGHTA, CDR2 FQGNSA, per germline. The length of the CDR3 is 17 residues. The CDR3 nucleotides read TGTGCCAGCAGCATGAGTGTCGGGACAGCCTCCTACAATGAGCAGTTCTTC. Translating gives CASSMSVGTASYNEQFF.

V gene TRBV7-2 combines with J gene TRBJ2-3; 7 bases align to TRBD2. Germline lookup yields CDR1 SGHTA and CDR2 FQGNSA. The CDR3 has 16 amino acids. Trimming at V came to 5 bases and at J to 1 base, leaving 9 bases not matched to a gene. The CDR3 here is CASSPLRAGGTDTQYF. DNA of the CDR3: TGTGCCAGCAGCCCCCTCCGGGCGGGAGGCACAGATACGCAGTATTTT. The whole variable domain, filled in from reference TRBV7-2 and TRBJ2-3, reads GAGVSQSPSNKVTEKGKDVELRCDPISGHTALYWYRQSLGQGLEFLIYFQGNSAPDKSGLPSDRFSAERTGGSVSTLTIQRTQQEDSAVYLCASSPLRAGGTDTQYFGPGTRLTVL.

This clone was observed a few times. This chain uses TRBV27 with TRBJ1-1; 7 nucleotides line up with TRBD1. V was clipped by 1 base and J by 4 bases; unmatched bases: 3. Germline V gene data show CDR1 as MNHEY and CDR2 as SMNVEV (reference sequence). This CDR3 region has 14 residues. DNA for the CDR3: TGTGCCAGCAGTTTATTCGCAGGGGGCACTGAAGCTTTCTTT. Protein: CASSLFAGGTEAFF.

The chain joins TRBV7-2 to TRBJ2-1; D possibly corresponds to TRBD2 (5 bases). The CDR3 totals 13 residues. V was pared by 2 bases and J by 8 bases, with 10 bases between. Germline lookup yields CDR1 SGHTA and CDR2 FQGNSA. CDR3 DNA: TGTGCCAGCAGCTTAAGCGGCAGTCATGAGCAGTTCTTC. This translates into CASSLSGSHEQFF. The entire variable domain, with the rest obtained from reference TRBV7-2 and TRBJ2-1, is as follows: GAGVSQSPSNKVTEKGKDVELRCDPISGHTALYWYRQSLGQGLEFLIYFQGNSAPDKSGLPSDRFSAERTGGSVSTLTIQRTQQEDSAVYLCASSLSGSHEQFFGPGTRLTVL.

The rearrangement joins TRBV5-1 to TRBJ1-1; D might be TRBD1 (5 bases). The CDR3 totals 13 residues. The ends were cut back, 0 bases at V and 7 bases at J, with 10 bases in the middle. Germline V gene sequence: CDR1 SGHRS, CDR2 YFSETQ. In DNA form, the CDR3 reads TGCGCCAGCAGCTTGGATAGGACAAATGAAGCTTTCTTT. It codes for CASSLDRTNEAFF. Full variable domain (missing parts from reference TRBV5-1 and TRBJ1-1): KAGVTQTPRYLIKTRGQQVTLSCSPISGHRSVSWYQQTPGQGLQFLFEYFSETQRNKGNFPGRFSGRQFSNSRSEMNVSTLELGDSALYLCASSLDRTNEAFFGQGTRLTVV.

This clone has more than one count but fewer than ten. The V gene is TRBV18, the J gene TRBJ1-6; 9 bases line up with TRBD1. The J segment lost 8 bases and the V segment lost 3 bases, leaving 5 bases of the junction unmatched. The germline gives CDR1 KGHSH, CDR2 LQKENI. This CDR3 contains 15 residues. The CDR3 reads CASSPGQGLYSPLHF. In nucleotides, the CDR3 is TGTGCCAGCTCACCGGGACAGGGCCTTTATTCACCCCTCCACTTT.

The chain couples TRBV30 to TRBJ1-2; 9 nucleotides line up with TRBD1. With 3 bases clipped from V and 6 bases from J, the junction kept 8 bases outside the gene matches. The CDR3 extends over 14 amino acids. CDR1 and CDR2 from the germline V gene are GTSNPN and SVGIG (reference sequence). The CDR3 reads CAWRGPGQGHGYTF. The DNA of the CDR3 is TGTGCCTGGAGAGGGCCGGGACAGGGTCATGGCTACACCTTC.

J is TRBJ1-2 and V is TRBV2; 8 bases fit TRBD1. The CDR3 loop spans 13 amino acids. Germline-derived CDR1 and CDR2 are SNHLY and FYNNEI. J was trimmed by 4 bases and V by 6 bases; bases with no gene match: 4. CDR3 in DNA: TGTGCCAGCAGGCCCGGACAGGGCTATGGCTACACCTTC. Amino acid sequence: CASRPGQGYGYTF. The full variable domain, rest sourced from reference TRBV2 and TRBJ1-2, is EPEVTQTPSHQVTQMGQEVILRCVPISNHLYFYWYRQILGQKVEFLVSFYNNEISEKSEIFDDQFSVERPDGSNFTLKIRSTKLEDSAMYFCASRPGQGYGYTFGSGTRLTVV.

This chain links TRBV7-3 with TRBJ2-1; possibly TRBD1 for D (6 bases). Germline V gene lookup returns CDR1 SGHTA and CDR2 FQGTGA. V lost 5 bases and J lost 5, with 16 bases in between. This CDR3 has 15 residues. Written as DNA, the CDR3 is TGTGCCAGCAGCCGTCGGCAGGGACAACACAATGAGCAGTTCTTC. It yields the protein CASSRRQGQHNEQFF.

V gene TRBV10-1 combines with J gene TRBJ1-5, with D uncertain. The CDR3 is 14 residues long. Germline lookup yields CDR1 WNHNN and CDR2 SYGVQD (reference sequence). With 4 bases removed from V and 6 bases from J, the gap between germline ends came to 13 bases. The CDR3 region has the DNA TGCGCCAGCAGTGTGGGCAGTCGAGTTCAGCCCCAGCATTTT. It translates to CASSVGSRVQPQHF.

The rearrangement joins TRBV6-6 to TRBJ1-2; 8 positions match TRBD1. J was trimmed by 10 bases and V by 6 bases; bases with no gene match: 13. The CDR3 sequence is 14 residues long. Germline lookup yields CDR1 MNHNY and CDR2 SVGAGI (reference sequence). The CDR3 region is CASRPTGGLGPYTF. The CDR3 nucleotides are TGTGCCAGCAGGCCAACAGGGGGGCTCGGGCCCTACACCTTC.

This clone was observed a handful of times. The chain recombines TRBV5-1 with TRBJ1-2; TRBD1 might be the D (6 bases). CDR1 is SGHRS and CDR2 is YFSETQ in the germline V gene. V lost 7 bases to trimming and J lost 2 bases, with 15 bases between them. CDR3 length equals 14 residues. The CDR3: CASAQGSVNYGYTF. The CDR3 coding sequence is TGCGCCAGCGCCCAGGGGTCGGTGAACTATGGCTACACCTTC.

The chain combines TRBV29-1 with TRBJ1-1; 9 bases map to TRBD1. The germline CDR1 and CDR2 sequences are SQVTM and ANQGSEA. With 0 bases clipped from V and 8 bases from J, the junction kept 4 bases outside the gene matches. The CDR3 spans 13 residues. In DNA, the CDR3 is TGCAGCGTTGAAGATAACAGGGGGCAGGAAGCTTTCTTT. This sequence encodes CSVEDNRGQEAFF.

The chain combines TRBV4-1 with TRBJ1-6; no reliable D call. The V end lost 3 bases, the J end lost 11 bases, and 11 bases lay between the germline ends. Germline CDR1 MGHRA, CDR2 YSYEKL. The CDR3 is 13 residues long. The CDR3 region has the DNA TGCGCCAGCAGCCAGAGGAGGGAAGCACCCCTCCACTTT. Translated: CASSQRREAPLHF.

The genes are TRBV29-1 and TRBJ1-1; 10 nucleotides agree with TRBD1. CDR3 length: 13 amino acids. The germline V gene has CDR1 SQVTM and CDR2 ANQGSEA. With V trimmed by 6 bases and J by 7 bases, 8 bases remained unmatched. The CDR3 region has the DNA TGCAGCGTCCCCGGACAGGGGGAAGGTGAAGCTTTCTTT. Its translation is CSVPGQGEGEAFF.

The chain uses TRBV4-1 and TRBJ1-1, with D maybe TRBD1 (6 bases). The germline CDR1 and CDR2 sequences are MGHRA and YSYEKL. V was pared by 0 bases and J by 7 bases, with 12 bases between. The CDR3 extends over 14 amino acids. In DNA, the CDR3 is TGCGCCAGCAGCCAAGAGGGGGCGCGCAGTGAAGCTTTCTTT. Residues: CASSQEGARSEAFF.

The chain recombines TRBV5-4 with TRBJ2-1, with D perhaps matching TRBD1 (6 bases). The germline V gene has CDR1 SGHNT and CDR2 YYREEE (reference sequence). The ends were cut back, 4 bases at V and 4 bases at J, with 18 bases in the middle. This CDR3 has 16 amino acids. In DNA, the CDR3 is TGTGCCAGCAGCACCCCCCCGGGACACCAATACAATGAGCAGTTCTTC. It translates to CASSTPPGHQYNEQFF.

The gene calls are TRBV27 and TRBJ1-1; D call uncertain. This CDR3 contains 12 residues. The V end lost 6 bases, the J end lost 7 bases, and 12 bases lay between the germline ends. The germline V gene has CDR1 MNHEY and CDR2 SMNVEV (reference sequence). The chain's CDR3 is CASSMTAGEAFF. The CDR3 DNA follows: TGTGCCAGCAGCATGACTGCGGGTGAAGCTTTCTTT.

This clone was counted only a few times. The chain couples TRBV5-1 to TRBJ2-1; 9 nucleotides agree with TRBD2. With V trimmed by 2 bases and J by 1 base, 1 base remained unmatched. CDR1 and CDR2 from the germline V gene are SGHRS and YFSETQ. The length of the CDR3 is 15 residues. DNA of the CDR3: TGCGCCAGCAGCTTCGGACTAGCGTCCTACAATGAGCAGTTCTTC. Encoded protein: CASSFGLASYNEQFF.

This clone was counted a single time. One end of the junction is discordant with germline, which a read error may explain. The CDR3 region is CASSATGASYVYTF. CDR3 nucleotide sequence: TGTGCCAGCAGTGCGACAGGAGCCTCTTATGTCTACACCTTC. The rearrangement uses TRBV25-1 and TRBJ1-2, with D tentatively TRBD1 (6 bases). Germline loops: CDR1 MGHDK, CDR2 SYGVNS. The CDR3 totals 14 residues.

In this sample, this clone turned up a few times. The genes are TRBV10-3 and TRBJ1-1; 8 bases match TRBD1. The CDR3 extends over 16 amino acids. In germline, CDR1 is ENHRY, CDR2 SYGVKD. The junction had 10 bases not matched to a gene; V was cut back by 4 bases and J by 3 bases. As DNA, the CDR3 is TGTGCCATCAGTGTGGAGGGTTTGGGACAGGACACTGAAGCTTTCTTT. It translates to CAISVEGLGQDTEAFF.